This is a list of T cell receptor beta chains from one sample in a study of response to subunit inactivated influenza vaccine. TCRdb independently ran MiXCR on the RT-PCR reads; one entry per CDR3 protein. The sample has a few hundred thousand distinct CDR3 sequences; less than 15% are singletons. Sequencing used PBMCs from blood, obtained approximately 13 days after vaccination. These receptors were collected from a man aged 45 to 65 who received an inactivated influenza vaccine. CDR3s include the opening cysteine and the closing phenylalanine or tryptophan. A D gene is named only where the DNA matches it firmly. The listing skips clone size in some rows; elsewhere it reads once, few, many or a size class.

j_gene: TRBJ2-7; v_gene: TRBV11-2; abundance: many; d_gene: TRBD1; CDR3nt: TGTGCCAGCAGCTTCTCGGGACAGGGGGCCTACGAGCAGTACTTC; CDR3aa: CASSFSGQGAYEQYF
j_gene: TRBJ2-7; v_gene: TRBV12-3/TRBV12-4; abundance: few; d_gene: NA; CDR3nt: TGTGCCAGCAGTGAAGGGGGCTCCTACGAGCAGTACTTC; CDR3aa: CASSEGGSYEQYF
j_gene: TRBJ1-1; v_gene: TRBV16; abundance: NA; d_gene: NA; CDR3nt: TGTGCCAGCAGCCTCCAAACCGGGGGGCACACTGAAGCTTTCTTT; CDR3aa: CASSLQTGGHTEAFF
j_gene: TRBJ2-3; v_gene: TRBV12-3/TRBV12-4; abundance: few; d_gene: TRBD2; CDR3nt: TGTGCCAGCAGTTTATCCGGACTAGCTGTTACAGATACGCAGTATTTT; CDR3aa: CASSLSGLAVTDTQYF
j_gene: TRBJ2-1; v_gene: TRBV4-3; abundance: few; d_gene: TRBD2; CDR3nt: TGCGCCAGCAGCCAAGAACCGGGACTAGCAAATGAGCAGTTCTTC; CDR3aa: CASSQEPGLANEQFF
j_gene: TRBJ2-3; v_gene: TRBV3-1; abundance: NA; d_gene: NA; CDR3nt: TGTGCCAGCAGCCGCCACGCAGCGGAGACAGATACGCAGTATTTT; CDR3aa: CASSRHAAETDTQYF
j_gene: TRBJ1-2; v_gene: TRBV4-1; abundance: many; d_gene: NA; CDR3nt: TGCGCCAGCAGCCAAGACCCCGGGGGGCGGATAATCTATGGCTACACCTTC; CDR3aa: CASSQDPGGRIIYGYTF
j_gene: TRBJ2-2; v_gene: TRBV20-1; abundance: NA; d_gene: NA; CDR3nt: TGCAGTGCTCAGTTCATTCAGCCTGCGAACACCGGGGAGCTGTTTTTT; CDR3aa: CSAQFIQPANTGELFF
j_gene: TRBJ2-7; v_gene: TRBV27; abundance: few; d_gene: NA; CDR3nt: TGTGCCATTCCGACCCCGGGGACATCGGTCTACGAGCAGTACTTC; CDR3aa: CAIPTPGTSVYEQYF
j_gene: TRBJ2-2; v_gene: TRBV6-5; abundance: many; d_gene: NA; CDR3nt: TGTGCCAGCAGTTACTGGCAGGGCGTCACCGGGGAGCTGTTTTTT; CDR3aa: CASSYWQGVTGELFF
j_gene: TRBJ1-5; v_gene: TRBV18; abundance: few; d_gene: NA; CDR3nt: TGTGCCAGCTCACCTTCGGGGGGTGGACAGCCCCAGCATTTT; CDR3aa: CASSPSGGGQPQHF
j_gene: TRBJ1-6; v_gene: TRBV19; abundance: NA; d_gene: TRBD1; CDR3nt: TGTGCCAGTCGCCGATCTGGGACAGAGAATTCACCCCTCCACTTT; CDR3aa: CASRRSGTENSPLHF
j_gene: TRBJ2-5; v_gene: TRBV28; abundance: few; d_gene: NA; CDR3nt: TGTGCCAGCAGTTGGGCTCTCAAGACCCAGTACTTC; CDR3aa: CASSWALKTQYF
j_gene: TRBJ1-2; v_gene: TRBV5-1; abundance: NA; d_gene: TRBD1; CDR3nt: TGCGCCAGCAGCTTGGGCGGGGGACAGGATTACAACTATGGCTACACCTTC; CDR3aa: CASSLGGGQDYNYGYTF
j_gene: TRBJ2-3; v_gene: TRBV7-2; abundance: few; d_gene: TRBD2; CDR3nt: TGTGCCAGCAGTTGGGGCGGGAGGGCCGCAGATACGCAGTATTTT; CDR3aa: CASSWGGRAADTQYF
j_gene: TRBJ1-1; v_gene: TRBV5-6; abundance: many; d_gene: NA; CDR3nt: TGTGCCAGCAGCCTGACAGTGAACACTGAAGCTTTCTTT; CDR3aa: CASSLTVNTEAFF
j_gene: TRBJ2-2; v_gene: TRBV12-3/TRBV12-4; abundance: many; d_gene: NA; CDR3nt: TGTGCCAGCAGTTTCCTCTCCGGGACGAACACCGGGGAGCTGTTTTTT; CDR3aa: CASSFLSGTNTGELFF
j_gene: TRBJ2-3; v_gene: TRBV6-5; abundance: few; d_gene: TRBD2; CDR3nt: TGTGCCAGCAGTTACCTAACTAGCGGGGACCAGAGTTTGGATACGCAGTATTTT; CDR3aa: CASSYLTSGDQSLDTQYF
j_gene: TRBJ1-6; v_gene: TRBV5-5; abundance: NA; d_gene: NA; CDR3nt: TGTGCCAGCAGTCCCCTCCGAGGGTCACCCCTCCACTTT; CDR3aa: CASSPLRGSPLHF
j_gene: TRBJ2-3; v_gene: TRBV20-1; abundance: NA; d_gene: NA; CDR3nt: TGCAGTGCTAAAACTACAGATACGCAGTATTTT; CDR3aa: CSAKTTDTQYF
j_gene: TRBJ2-1; v_gene: TRBV20-1; abundance: NA; d_gene: TRBD2; CDR3nt: TGCAGTGCTCCCAGCGGGAGGGCCCGGAATGAGCAGTTCTTC; CDR3aa: CSAPSGRARNEQFF
j_gene: TRBJ2-1; v_gene: TRBV5-1; abundance: many; d_gene: TRBD1; CDR3nt: TGCGCCAGCAGCTTGGACAGGGGCACCTACAATGAGCAGTTCTTC; CDR3aa: CASSLDRGTYNEQFF
j_gene: TRBJ2-5; v_gene: TRBV12-3/TRBV12-4; abundance: NA; d_gene: NA; CDR3nt: TGTGCCAGCAGTTCTCCGGGGTCTTTAGAGACCCAGTACTTC; CDR3aa: CASSSPGSLETQYF
j_gene: TRBJ2-5; v_gene: TRBV11-2; abundance: few; d_gene: NA; CDR3nt: TGTGCCAGCAGCTTAATTGGCGGAGGCCAAGAGACCCAGTACTTC; CDR3aa: CASSLIGGGQETQYF
j_gene: TRBJ1-5; v_gene: TRBV30; abundance: NA; d_gene: NA; CDR3nt: TGTGCCTGGAGTGTAGAGGGGCACAATCAGCCCCAGCATTTT; CDR3aa: CAWSVEGHNQPQHF
j_gene: TRBJ2-2; v_gene: TRBV6-5; abundance: NA; d_gene: NA; CDR3nt: TGTGCCAGCTCGGACAGAACCGGGGAGCTGTTTTTT; CDR3aa: CASSDRTGELFF
j_gene: TRBJ2-3; v_gene: TRBV9; abundance: NA; d_gene: TRBD2; CDR3nt: TGTGCCAGCAGCGCGCACACGGGGGGGACAGATACGCAGTATTTT; CDR3aa: CASSAHTGGTDTQYF
j_gene: TRBJ2-4; v_gene: TRBV12-3/TRBV12-4; abundance: NA; d_gene: NA; CDR3nt: TGTGCCAGCAGTAATGACAGGACCCGGGCGGACATTCAGTACTTC; CDR3aa: CASSNDRTRADIQYF
j_gene: TRBJ1-4; v_gene: TRBV5-6; abundance: few; d_gene: TRBD1; CDR3nt: TGTGCCAGCAGCCACAGGGGGACGGCTAATGAAAAACTGTTTTTT; CDR3aa: CASSHRGTANEKLFF
j_gene: TRBJ2-3; v_gene: TRBV20-1; abundance: few; d_gene: TRBD2; CDR3nt: TGCAGTGCTAGTGGGTCGGTAGCGGGAGGTTCTCCTAGCACAGATACGCAGTATTTT; CDR3aa: CSASGSVAGGSPSTDTQYF
j_gene: TRBJ2-1; v_gene: TRBV20-1; abundance: few; d_gene: TRBD2; CDR3nt: TGCAGTGCTAACTCTCTAGCGGGAGGTTACAATGAGCAGTTCTTC; CDR3aa: CSANSLAGGYNEQFF
j_gene: TRBJ2-7; v_gene: TRBV2; abundance: NA; d_gene: NA; CDR3nt: TGTGCCAGCAGTCCTATAGACTACGAGCAGTACTTC; CDR3aa: CASSPIDYEQYF
j_gene: TRBJ2-2; v_gene: TRBV6-5; abundance: NA; d_gene: NA; CDR3nt: TGTGCCAGCAGTTACGGACTCTACACCGGGGAGCTGTTTTTT; CDR3aa: CASSYGLYTGELFF
j_gene: TRBJ2-3; v_gene: TRBV24-1; abundance: few; d_gene: NA; CDR3nt: TGTGCCACCTCGCCGGTGACCCGAAGCACTAGCACAGATACGCAGTATTTT; CDR3aa: CATSPVTRSTSTDTQYF
j_gene: TRBJ1-1; v_gene: TRBV29-1; abundance: NA; d_gene: NA; CDR3nt: TGCAGCGCCTCCGGGACTCAGAACACTGAAGCTTTCTTT; CDR3aa: CSASGTQNTEAFF
j_gene: TRBJ1-5; v_gene: TRBV27; abundance: few; d_gene: NA; CDR3nt: TGTGCCAGCAGTTTATTGTATCCGAAAAGCAATCAGCCCCAGCATTTT; CDR3aa: CASSLLYPKSNQPQHF
j_gene: TRBJ2-7; v_gene: TRBV20-1; abundance: few; d_gene: TRBD2; CDR3nt: TGCAGTGCTAGAGGGACTAGCGGGAGAGGGAAGGGCGAGCAGTACTTC; CDR3aa: CSARGTSGRGKGEQYF
j_gene: TRBJ2-7; v_gene: TRBV2; abundance: few; d_gene: NA; CDR3nt: TGTGCCAGCAGTGAAGGCGCGGGGGCCCCCTACGAGCAGTACTTC; CDR3aa: CASSEGAGAPYEQYF
j_gene: TRBJ2-3; v_gene: TRBV3-1; abundance: NA; d_gene: TRBD2; CDR3nt: TGTGCCAGCAGCCAATTCCCGGGGGGGCCTGATACGCAGTATTTT; CDR3aa: CASSQFPGGPDTQYF
j_gene: TRBJ2-3; v_gene: TRBV12-3/TRBV12-4; abundance: NA; d_gene: NA; CDR3nt: TGTGCCAGCAGTTTAGACGGGAAAAAGAGTGATACGCAGTATTTT; CDR3aa: CASSLDGKKSDTQYF
j_gene: TRBJ1-1; v_gene: TRBV18; abundance: NA; d_gene: NA; CDR3nt: TGTGCCAGCTCACCGCAGGGATCGAGCACTGAAGCTTTCTTT; CDR3aa: CASSPQGSSTEAFF
j_gene: TRBJ2-5; v_gene: TRBV5-4; abundance: few; d_gene: TRBD1; CDR3nt: TGTGCCAGCACCTGGGGGACAGGGTTGATGGTTAGCTTAGAGACCCAGTACTTC; CDR3aa: CASTWGTGLMVSLETQYF
j_gene: TRBJ2-1; v_gene: TRBV10-3; abundance: many; d_gene: NA; CDR3nt: TGTGCCACTCGCCCACGACAAGGGAATGAGCAGTTCTTC; CDR3aa: CATRPRQGNEQFF
j_gene: TRBJ2-1; v_gene: TRBV20-1; abundance: many; d_gene: NA; CDR3nt: TGCAGTGCCCCCCCCCCAAGGGTGGAGGGCAATGAGCAGTTCTTC; CDR3aa: CSAPPPRVEGNEQFF
j_gene: TRBJ1-5; v_gene: TRBV20-1; abundance: NA; d_gene: NA; CDR3nt: TGCAGTGCTAGAGATTGGGGTGGGGGGCCCCAGCATTTT; CDR3aa: CSARDWGGGPQHF
j_gene: TRBJ1-5; v_gene: TRBV2; abundance: NA; d_gene: NA; CDR3nt: TGTGCCAGCAGTAGAAGTCTGGTACGACAGAGCAATCAGCCCCAGCATTTT; CDR3aa: CASSRSLVRQSNQPQHF
j_gene: TRBJ1-5; v_gene: TRBV28; abundance: few; d_gene: NA; CDR3nt: TGTGCCAGCAGCGAAGGGACACTCGGCGATCAGCCCCAGCATTTT; CDR3aa: CASSEGTLGDQPQHF
j_gene: TRBJ2-3; v_gene: TRBV19; abundance: few; d_gene: NA; CDR3nt: TGTGCCAGCCACGGTGGTCGGGGGTACACAGATACGCAGTATTTT; CDR3aa: CASHGGRGYTDTQYF
j_gene: TRBJ1-2; v_gene: TRBV12-3/TRBV12-4; abundance: NA; d_gene: NA; CDR3nt: TGTGCCAGCAACGGGGGGAGTTATGGAAACTATGGCTACACCTTC; CDR3aa: CASNGGSYGNYGYTF
j_gene: TRBJ2-7; v_gene: TRBV7-6; abundance: NA; d_gene: NA; CDR3nt: TGTGCCAGCAGCTTAGGACAGGTTGGGGGTGAGCAGTACTTC; CDR3aa: CASSLGQVGGEQYF
j_gene: TRBJ2-4; v_gene: TRBV5-1; abundance: NA; d_gene: NA; CDR3nt: TGCGCCAGCAGCTCCTTTCTGGGAGCAAGCAAAAACATTCAGTACTTC; CDR3aa: CASSSFLGASKNIQYF
j_gene: TRBJ1-1; v_gene: TRBV12-3/TRBV12-4; abundance: NA; d_gene: NA; CDR3nt: TGTGCCAGCAGTTTGGGGAAGGCTGAAGCTTTCTTT; CDR3aa: CASSLGKAEAFF
j_gene: TRBJ2-7; v_gene: TRBV3-1; abundance: NA; d_gene: NA; CDR3nt: TGTGCCAGCAGCCAAGAACGGGGGCCGCCCCGATTC; CDR3aa: CASSQERGPPRF
j_gene: TRBJ2-3; v_gene: TRBV19; abundance: NA; d_gene: NA; CDR3nt: TGTGCCAGTAGTATAGACCTTAGCGGATACACAGATACGCAGTATTTT; CDR3aa: CASSIDLSGYTDTQYF
j_gene: TRBJ2-5; v_gene: TRBV7-9; abundance: NA; d_gene: TRBD2; CDR3nt: TGTGCCAGCAGCTTACTCGGGGAGACTAGCGGGACGGAGACCCAGTACTTC; CDR3aa: CASSLLGETSGTETQYF
j_gene: TRBJ1-4; v_gene: TRBV5-1; abundance: few; d_gene: NA; CDR3nt: TGCGCCAGCAGCTTGGAATTGGGGGATGAAAAACTGTTTTTT; CDR3aa: CASSLELGDEKLFF
j_gene: TRBJ1-5; v_gene: TRBV12-3/TRBV12-4; abundance: NA; d_gene: NA; CDR3nt: TGTGCCAGCAGTTTAAGGGTTGTCCAGCCCCAGCATTTT; CDR3aa: CASSLRVVQPQHF
j_gene: TRBJ2-1; v_gene: TRBV5-5; abundance: NA; d_gene: NA; CDR3nt: TGTGCCAGCAGCTTAGTCTCTCCCGATGAGCAGTTCTTC; CDR3aa: CASSLVSPDEQFF
j_gene: TRBJ1-1; v_gene: TRBV6-1; abundance: NA; d_gene: NA; CDR3nt: TGTGCCAGCACGCGGGCAAAGAACACTGAAGCTTTCTTT; CDR3aa: CASTRAKNTEAFF
j_gene: TRBJ1-1; v_gene: TRBV4-3; abundance: NA; d_gene: NA; CDR3nt: TGTGCCAGCAGTTTACGGGGGGGTGACACTGAAGCTTTCTTT; CDR3aa: CASSLRGGDTEAFF